This T cell receptor beta chain emerged from a study of shared clonotypes between healthy human individuals. The CDR3 covers 17 residues. Germline V CDR1 and CDR2: SGHNT, YENEEA. The V gene end was trimmed by 3 bases and the J gene end by 0 bases; junction bases not matched to a gene: 1. Clones were read by immunoSEQ multiplex PCR, and TCRdb kept only the in-frame ones, dropping some. The sample has about 1,500,000 clones, roughly 97% seen once; the top ten hold approximately 1.1%. The V and J genes are TRBV11-3 and TRBJ2-1; 14 nucleotides match TRBD2. Sequencing used naive CD4+ T cells sorted from blood. Indicated subset: CD45RA+ positively selected. This TCR came from a man aged 25 to 45 in good health. The CDR3 region is CASSFGTSGGSYNEQFF. CDR3 coding DNA: TGTGCCAGCAGCTTTGGGACTAGCGGGGGCTCCTACAATGAGCAGTTCTTC. The full variable domain, its missing parts supplied by reference TRBV11-3 and TRBJ2-1, is EAGVVQSPRYKIIEKKQPVAFWCNPISGHNTLYWYLQNLGQGPELLIRYENEEAVDDSQLPKDRFSAERLKGVDSTLKIQPAELGDSAVYLCASSFGTSGGSYNEQFFGPGTRLTVL.